Shown below are 22 T cell receptor beta chains from a single sample sequenced in a study of T cell repertoires in cytomegalovirus infection. Their antigens remain unidentified. TCRdb reprocessed the reads with MiXCR, giving one entry per CDR3 protein. Counted here are approximately 600,000 distinct CDR3 sequences, 40% occurring once; the ten biggest clones make up 48%. This specimen was cultured PBMCs, taken from culture after CMV antigen stimulation. The source is a human donor in good health (CMV status not recorded). Some clones in this sample may be carry-over from other donors' samples.

The chain has TRBV24-1 and TRBJ2-3, with D unclear. The CDR3 loop spans 14 amino acids. V was trimmed by 0 bases and J by 3 bases, leaving 6 bases between them. Germline V gives CDR1 KGHDR, CDR2 SFDVKD. This CDR3 reads CATSDLGDTDTQYF. CDR3 in DNA: TGTGCCACCAGTGATTTGGGGGATACAGATACGCAGTATTTT.

The CDR3 is CSATVMRGNDEQYF. The CDR3 DNA is TGCAGTGCCACCGTGATGCGGGGTAATGACGAGCAGTACTTC. The gene calls are TRBV20-1 and TRBJ2-7; D is possibly TRBD2 (6 bases). V lost 6 bases and J 5 bases, leaving 20 bases between the germline ends. CDR1 and CDR2 (germline): DFQATT, SNEGSKA (reference sequence). The CDR3 spans 14 residues.

The rearrangement joins TRBV20-1 to TRBJ1-2; tentative D call: TRBD1 (6 bases). CDR1 is DFQATT, CDR2 SNEGSKA, per germline (reference sequence). The CDR3 totals 9 residues. The CDR3 reads CPGVGGYTF. The CDR3, as DNA: TGCCCAGGGGTGGGCGGCTACACCTTC.

Only a few counts were recorded for this clonotype. V and J are TRBV7-2 and TRBJ2-1, with a tentative D call TRBD1 (5 bases). Germline CDR1 SGHTA, CDR2 FQGNSA. This CDR3 spans 14 amino acids. The germline V and J ends were trimmed by 3 bases and 4 bases, with 10 bases remaining between them. CDR3 sequence: CASSFFGAYNEQFF. The CDR3 region has the DNA TGTGCCAGCAGCTTTTTTGGGGCGTACAATGAGCAGTTCTTC.

This chain joins TRBV6-1 and TRBJ2-5; 7 bases fit TRBD2. Trimming removed 3 bases from V and 3 bases from J; junction bases left unmatched: 13. This CDR3 spans 17 amino acids. Germline loops: CDR1 MNHNS, CDR2 SASEGT. The CDR3 DNA is TGTGCCAGCAGTGACCCCGGGGCTAGCGGCGGGGAAGAGACCCAGTACTTC. This gives the protein CASSDPGASGGEETQYF.

J is TRBJ1-6 and V is TRBV7-9; TRBD1 might be the D (5 bases). Between the trimmed V and J ends, which lost 4 bases and 9 bases, there was a span of 13 bases. Per germline, CDR1 SEHNR and CDR2 FQNEAQ (reference sequence). The CDR3 is 14 residues long. The CDR3 is CASSSELQGSPLHF. The DNA of the CDR3 is TGTGCCAGCAGCTCGGAGCTCCAGGGTTCACCCCTCCACTTT.

The chain couples TRBV12-3 or TRBV12-4 to TRBJ2-1; D is unresolved. The germline V and J ends were trimmed by 6 bases and 5 bases, with 14 bases remaining between them. There are 14 residues in the CDR3. DNA for the CDR3: TGTGCCAGCAGGGTCCCCACTGAGGACAATGAGCAGTTCTTC. Amino acid sequence: CASRVPTEDNEQFF.

The chain recombines TRBV11-2 with TRBJ1-5; 12 bases align to TRBD1. The CDR3 has 17 amino acids. Unmatched junction bases numbered 8, after V lost 5 bases and J lost 3 bases. Germline lookup yields CDR1 SGHAT and CDR2 FQNNGV. In DNA form, the CDR3 reads TGTGCCAGCAGCCCCGGGACAGGGGGCCCAACCAATCAGCCCCAGCATTTT. Protein: CASSPGTGGPTNQPQHF.

The chain carries TRBV29-1 and TRBJ2-5; 8 bases fit TRBD2. Germline V lookup: CDR1 SQVTM, CDR2 ANQGSEA. CDR3 length: 14 amino acids. The V segment lost 7 bases and the J segment 3 bases; nucleotides outside the gene matches: 10. The CDR3 here is CSATPVLAEETQYF. CDR3 in DNA: TGCAGCGCTACCCCAGTACTAGCGGAAGAGACCCAGTACTTC.

This clonotype occurred many times. The chain carries TRBV7-2 and TRBJ2-2; the match to TRBD2 covers 9 bases. The length of the CDR3 is 14 residues. Per germline, CDR1 SGHTA and CDR2 FQGNSA. Unmatched junction bases numbered 5, after V lost 5 bases and J lost 7 bases. The CDR3 is CASSPSGVDGELFF. CDR3 nucleotides: TGTGCCAGCAGCCCTAGCGGGGTGGACGGGGAGCTGTTTTTT.

The CDR3 DNA follows: TGTGCCAGCAGGCTAGCGGGAGTGACAGATACGCAGTATTTT. Protein: CASRLAGVTDTQYF. The chain couples TRBV12-3 or TRBV12-4 to TRBJ2-3; TRBD2 aligns across 10 bases. V shed 6 bases and J 3 bases; nucleotides not matched to a gene: 3. The CDR3 has 14 amino acids.

The chain recombines TRBV4-1 with TRBJ2-3; possible D gene TRBD1, 6 bases. The CDR3 extends over 16 amino acids. V lost 5 bases to trimming and J lost 2 bases, with 17 bases between them. In germline, CDR1 is MGHRA, CDR2 YSYEKL. The CDR3 nucleotides read TGCGCCAGCAGCACTCCAGTCCGGGACACCACAGATACGCAGTATTTT. It is translated as CASSTPVRDTTDTQYF.

The sample holds a few counts of this clonotype. The chain combines TRBV7-2 with TRBJ1-1; TRBD1 is a possible D gene (5 bases). The CDR3 is made up of 13 amino acids. Germline V gives CDR1 SGHTA, CDR2 FQGNSA. Trimming took 5 bases from V and 12 from J, leaving 19 bases between them. The CDR3 region is CASSATGNPWPFF. The CDR3 nucleotides read TGTGCCAGCAGCGCCACAGGAAACCCTTGGCCTTTCTTT.

The table lists this clonotype with a few counts. The V and J genes are TRBV12-3 or TRBV12-4 and TRBJ2-1, with 10 positions matching TRBD2. The CDR3 contains 14 residues. With V trimmed by 8 bases and J by 9 bases, 10 bases remained unmatched. The CDR3 coding sequence is TGTGCCAGCCCCCCGCTAGCGGGAGTGGGTGAGCAGTTCTTC. This sequence encodes CASPPLAGVGEQFF.

The chain carries TRBV5-1 and TRBJ2-5, with D perhaps given as TRBD1 or TRBD2 (8 bases each). The germline CDR1 and CDR2 sequences are SGHRS and YFSETQ. V dropped 5 bases and J dropped 3 bases, with 20 bases sitting between them. The CDR3 loop spans 16 amino acids. The chain's CDR3 is CASSSGGTGGEETQYF. The CDR3 DNA is TGCGCCAGCAGTTCGGGGGGGACAGGAGGGGAAGAGACCCAGTACTTC. The whole variable domain, remainder taken from reference TRBV5-1 and TRBJ2-5, is KAGVTQTPRYLIKTRGQQVTLSCSPISGHRSVSWYQQTPGQGLQFLFEYFSETQRNKGNFPGRFSGRQFSNSRSEMNVSTLELGDSALYLCASSSGGTGGEETQYFGPGTRLLVL.

The chain couples TRBV7-2 to TRBJ1-3; a possible D gene is TRBD1 (5 bases). Germline V gene lookup returns CDR1 SGHTA and CDR2 FQGNSA. CDR3 length: 15 amino acids. V lost 5 bases and J lost 0, with 11 bases in between. CDR3 nucleotides: TGTGCCAGCAGCCCGAGGGGCTTCTCTGGAAACACCATATATTTT. Its translation is CASSPRGFSGNTIYF.

J is TRBJ1-6 and V is TRBV10-3, with 7 bases fitting TRBD1. CDR1 ENHRY and CDR2 SYGVKD come from the germline V gene. Unmatched junction bases numbered 6, after V lost 0 bases and J lost 10 bases. The CDR3 extends over 15 amino acids. The CDR3, as DNA: TGTGCCATCAGTGAGTCACAGGGGTGGGGGTCACCCCTCCACTTT. This gives the protein CAISESQGWGSPLHF.

This clonotype was counted a few times. CDR3: CASSYSGGSGTDTQYF. In nucleotides, the CDR3 is TGTGCCAGCAGTTACTCTGGCGGCTCTGGCACAGATACGCAGTATTTT. V gene TRBV6-1 combines with J gene TRBJ2-3; D uncertain. V lost 5 bases and J 1 base, leaving 16 bases between the germline ends. The CDR3 runs to 16 residues. CDR1 is MNHNS and CDR2 is SASEGT in the germline V gene.

CDR3 loop: CATSSGSGYNEQFF. The CDR3 DNA follows: TGTGCCACCAGCTCAGGGAGCGGCTACAATGAGCAGTTCTTC. The gene calls are TRBV24-1 and TRBJ2-1, with D possibly called TRBD1 or TRBD2 (5 bases each). CDR3 length: 14 residues. Germline CDR1 reads KGHDR; CDR2 reads SFDVKD. V gave up 7 bases and J gave up 3 bases, with 12 bases separating them.

This clonotype was seen a handful of times. The V call is TRBV19, the J call TRBJ2-3; TRBD2 matches 7 bases. Germline V gives CDR1 LNHDA, CDR2 SQIVND (reference sequence). Germline trimming cut 3 bases from V and 6 bases from J; bases unmatched to any gene: 9. The CDR3 loop spans 15 amino acids. DNA of the CDR3: TGTGCCAGTAGTATCGCCGGACTAGGGCGCGATACGCAGTATTTT. It is translated as CASSIAGLGRDTQYF. The complete variable domain, with remaining parts taken from reference TRBV19 and TRBJ2-3, reads DGGITQSPKYLFRKEGQNVTLSCEQNLNHDAMYWYRQDPGQGLRLIYYSQIVNDFQKGDIAEGYSVSREKKESFPLTVTSAQKNPTAFYLCASSIAGLGRDTQYFGPGTRLTVL.

This chain joins TRBV18 and TRBJ2-1; D not certain. Germline V lookup: CDR1 KGHSH, CDR2 LQKENI. The CDR3 covers 13 residues. The germline V and J ends were trimmed by 3 bases and 9 bases, with 12 bases remaining between them. This chain's CDR3 is CASSPGSYREQFF. In DNA form, the CDR3 reads TGTGCCAGCTCACCTGGTTCGTACCGTGAGCAGTTCTTC. The complete variable domain, with remaining parts taken from reference TRBV18 and TRBJ2-1, reads NAGVMQNPRHLVRRRGQEARLRCSPMKGHSHVYWYRQLPEEGLKFMVYLQKENIIDESGMPKERFSAEFPKEGPSILRIQQVVRGDSAAYFCASSPGSYREQFFGPGTRLTVL.

A few counts support this clonotype. This sequence joins TRBV7-2 and TRBJ2-3; 8 bases align to TRBD2. Germline trimming cut 4 bases from V and 2 bases from J; bases unmatched to any gene: 5. This CDR3 is built from 15 residues. The germline V gene encodes CDR1 SGHTA and CDR2 FQGNSA. The DNA for the CDR3 is TGTGCCAGCAGCTCGATTAGCGGGGTCACAGATACGCAGTATTTT. Amino acids: CASSSISGVTDTQYF. Variable domain in full (rest from reference TRBV7-2 and TRBJ2-3): GAGVSQSPSNKVTEKGKDVELRCDPISGHTALYWYRQSLGQGLEFLIYFQGNSAPDKSGLPSDRFSAERTGGSVSTLTIQRTQQEDSAVYLCASSSISGVTDTQYFGPGTRLTVL.